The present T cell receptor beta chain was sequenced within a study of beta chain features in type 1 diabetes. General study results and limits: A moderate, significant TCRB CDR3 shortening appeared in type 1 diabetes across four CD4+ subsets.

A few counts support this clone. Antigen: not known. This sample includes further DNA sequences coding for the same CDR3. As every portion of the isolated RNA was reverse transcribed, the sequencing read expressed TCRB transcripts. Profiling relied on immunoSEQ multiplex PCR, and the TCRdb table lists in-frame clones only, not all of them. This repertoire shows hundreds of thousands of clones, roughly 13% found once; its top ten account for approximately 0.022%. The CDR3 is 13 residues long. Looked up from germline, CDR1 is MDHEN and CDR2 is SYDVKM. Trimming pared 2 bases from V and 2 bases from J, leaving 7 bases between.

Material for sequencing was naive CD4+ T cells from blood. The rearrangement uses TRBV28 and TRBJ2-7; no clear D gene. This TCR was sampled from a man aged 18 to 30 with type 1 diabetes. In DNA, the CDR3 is TGTGCCAGCAGTTTAGGTAGAACCTACGAGCAGTACTTC. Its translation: CASSLGRTYEQYF.